This is a list of T cell receptor beta chains from one sample in a study of blood T cell repertoires in COVID-19. Measured with immunoSEQ multiplex PCR; TCRdb has only the in-frame clones, and not every one. The repertoire has around 450,000 clones, less than 95% of them found once; the top ten carry approximately 0.55%. Sequencing was carried out using PBMCs or T cells enriched from blood (not recorded which). Receptors originate from a young man who had recovered from COVID-19. The conserved cysteine and the conserved F or W are not part of the CDR3 here. Fields, in order: clone size, V gene, CDR3 protein. Clone size is given for some rows only: seen once, a few or many times, or a class if the clone is expanded.

clone_size: .
v_call: TRBV30
cdr3_aa: AWSVHEEPYEQY

clone_size: .
v_call: TRBV19
cdr3_aa: ASSLDSYNEQF

clone_size: once
v_call: TRBV5-8
cdr3_aa: ASSPGTGYGQPQH

clone_size: once
v_call: TRBV27
cdr3_aa: ASSLTGSGNTIY

clone_size: once
v_call: TRBV3-1/TRBV3-2
cdr3_aa: ASSPGLAGYEQY

clone_size: few
v_call: TRBV19
cdr3_aa: ASSVGRVQPQH

clone_size: .
v_call: TRBV6-5
cdr3_aa: ARGFGQGTSTEAF

clone_size: .
v_call: TRBV19
cdr3_aa: ASSSPPGVTEAF

clone_size: .
v_call: TRBV14
cdr3_aa: ASSQATGGQGNSPLH

clone_size: .
v_call: TRBV28
cdr3_aa: ASSLPNVETQY

clone_size: .
v_call: TRBV30
cdr3_aa: AWATGQGAGEKLF

clone_size: .
v_call: TRBV7-9
cdr3_aa: ASSSQGGYT

clone_size: .
v_call: TRBV27
cdr3_aa: ASTGGGGSNQPQH